This TCR beta chain was sequenced during a study of shared clonotypes between healthy human individuals. Between the trimmed V and J ends, which lost 1 base and 1 base, there was a span of 12 bases. Germline V gene data show CDR1 as SGHRS and CDR2 as YFSETQ. The length of the CDR3 is 16 residues. Assay execution took place at the deep level. Here immunoSEQ multiplex PCR was the method, and the copy in TCRdb shows in-frame clones only, minus some. The sample holds about 2.3 million clones, around 90% seen once. Researchers partitioned CD4+ cells into CD45RA+ naive and CD45RA-negative memory subsets. Study-wide results and caveats: It was the non-shared clonotypes that had lower generation probabilities than clonotypes shared by all four donors.

A remark on this clone: Antigen specificity is unknown.

Source material: naive CD4+ T cells from PBMCs. The subset is: CD45RA+ positively selected. The chain couples TRBV5-1 to TRBJ2-1; no clear D. The TCR comes from a man aged 18 to 30 in good health. Some clones in this sample may be carry-over from other donors' samples. As DNA, the CDR3 is TGCGCCAGCAGCTTGACCTTCGGGTCGTCCTACAATGAGCAGTTCTTC. Translation gives CASSLTFGSSYNEQFF.